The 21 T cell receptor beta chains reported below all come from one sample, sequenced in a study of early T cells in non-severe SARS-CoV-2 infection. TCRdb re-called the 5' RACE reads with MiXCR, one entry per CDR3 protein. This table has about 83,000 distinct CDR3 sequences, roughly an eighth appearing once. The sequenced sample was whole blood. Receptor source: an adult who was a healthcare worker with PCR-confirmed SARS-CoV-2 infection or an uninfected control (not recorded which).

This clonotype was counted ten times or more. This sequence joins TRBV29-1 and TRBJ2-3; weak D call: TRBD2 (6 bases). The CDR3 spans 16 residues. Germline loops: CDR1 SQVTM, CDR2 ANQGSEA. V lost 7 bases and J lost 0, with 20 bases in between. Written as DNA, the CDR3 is TGCAGCGCCCGTATCGGCCCCGGGGGAAGCACAGATACGCAGTATTTT. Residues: CSARIGPGGSTDTQYF.

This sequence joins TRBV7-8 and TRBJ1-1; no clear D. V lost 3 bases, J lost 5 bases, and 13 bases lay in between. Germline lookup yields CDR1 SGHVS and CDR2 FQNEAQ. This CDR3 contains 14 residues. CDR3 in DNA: TGTGCCAGCAGCTTTGGCTCGGGAGGGACTGAAGCTTTCTTT. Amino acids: CASSFGSGGTEAFF.

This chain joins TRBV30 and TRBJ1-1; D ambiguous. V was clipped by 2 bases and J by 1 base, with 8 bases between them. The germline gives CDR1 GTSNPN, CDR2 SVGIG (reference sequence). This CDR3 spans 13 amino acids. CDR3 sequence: CAWSNRQNTEAFF. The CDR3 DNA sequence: TGTGCCTGGAGTAATAGACAGAACACTGAAGCTTTCTTT.

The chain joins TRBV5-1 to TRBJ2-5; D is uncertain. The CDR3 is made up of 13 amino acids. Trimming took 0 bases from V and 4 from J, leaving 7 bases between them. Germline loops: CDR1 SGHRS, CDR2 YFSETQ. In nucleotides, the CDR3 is TGCGCCAGCAGCTTGGAAGGCAGAGAGACCCAGTACTTC. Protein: CASSLEGRETQYF.

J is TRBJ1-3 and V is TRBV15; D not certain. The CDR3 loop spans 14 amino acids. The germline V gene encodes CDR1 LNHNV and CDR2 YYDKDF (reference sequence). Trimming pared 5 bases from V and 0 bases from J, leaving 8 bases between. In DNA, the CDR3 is TGTGCCACCAGCCGCGGCAGCTCTGGAAACACCATATATTTT. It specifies CATSRGSSGNTIYF. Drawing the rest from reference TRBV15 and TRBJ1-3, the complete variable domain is DAMVIQNPRYQVTQFGKPVTLSCSQTLNHNVMYWYQQKSSQAPKLLFHYYDKDFNNEADTPDNFQSRRPNTSFCFLDIRSPGLGDTAMYLCATSRGSSGNTIYFGEGSWLTVV.

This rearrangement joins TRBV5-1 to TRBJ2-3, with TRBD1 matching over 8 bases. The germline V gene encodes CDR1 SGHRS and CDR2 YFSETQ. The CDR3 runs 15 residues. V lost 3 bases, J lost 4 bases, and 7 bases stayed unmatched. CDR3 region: CASSSDRVNPDTQYF. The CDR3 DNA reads TGCGCCAGCAGCTCGGACAGGGTGAATCCAGATACGCAGTATTTT.

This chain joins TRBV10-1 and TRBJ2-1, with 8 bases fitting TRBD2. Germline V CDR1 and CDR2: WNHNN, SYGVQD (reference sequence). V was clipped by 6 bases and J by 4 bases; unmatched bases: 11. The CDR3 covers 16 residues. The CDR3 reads CASSDGTGGGYNEQFF. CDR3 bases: TGCGCCAGCAGCGATGGGACGGGAGGGGGATACAATGAGCAGTTCTTC.

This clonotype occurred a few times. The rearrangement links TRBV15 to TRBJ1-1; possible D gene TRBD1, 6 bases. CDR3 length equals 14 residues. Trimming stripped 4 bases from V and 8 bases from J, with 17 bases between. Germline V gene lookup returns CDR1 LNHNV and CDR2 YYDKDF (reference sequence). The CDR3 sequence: CATSTGIGGREAFF. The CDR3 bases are TGTGCCACCAGCACTGGGATAGGGGGGCGCGAAGCTTTCTTT.

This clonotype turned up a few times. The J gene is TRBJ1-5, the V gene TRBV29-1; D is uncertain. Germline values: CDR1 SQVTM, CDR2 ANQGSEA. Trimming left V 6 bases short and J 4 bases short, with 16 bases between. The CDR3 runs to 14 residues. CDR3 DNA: TGCAGCGTAACGGTCGGCGGTCTAAATCAGCCCCAGCATTTT. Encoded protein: CSVTVGGLNQPQHF.

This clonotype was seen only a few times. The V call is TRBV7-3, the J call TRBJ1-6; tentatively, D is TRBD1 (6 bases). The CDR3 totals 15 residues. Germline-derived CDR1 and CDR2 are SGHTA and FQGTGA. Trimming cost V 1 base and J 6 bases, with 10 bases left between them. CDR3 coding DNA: TGTGCCAGCAGCTTAAGCGGGGGCCGTAATTCACCCCTCCACTTT. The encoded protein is CASSLSGGRNSPLHF.

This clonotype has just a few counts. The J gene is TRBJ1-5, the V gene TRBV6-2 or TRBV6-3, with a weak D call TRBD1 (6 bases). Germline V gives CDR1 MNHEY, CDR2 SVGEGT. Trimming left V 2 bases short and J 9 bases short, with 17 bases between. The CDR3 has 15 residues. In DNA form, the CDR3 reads TGTGCCAGCAGTTACACAACAGGGTATATCTCGCCCCAGCATTTT. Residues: CASSYTTGYISPQHF.

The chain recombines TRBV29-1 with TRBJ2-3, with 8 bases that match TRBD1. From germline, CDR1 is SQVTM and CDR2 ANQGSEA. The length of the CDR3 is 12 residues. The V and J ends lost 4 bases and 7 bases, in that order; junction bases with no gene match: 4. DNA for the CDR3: TGCAGCGTTGGGCAGGGGGCATATACGCAGTATTTT. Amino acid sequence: CSVGQGAYTQYF.

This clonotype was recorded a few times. In DNA form, the CDR3 reads TGTGCCAGCAGTTATCAATTCGCGGGTTTCGACCCCCGTATTGCTTTCTTT. It translates to CASSYQFAGFDPRIAFF. V is TRBV28 and J is TRBJ1-1; D is unclear. Germline V gene lookup returns CDR1 MDHEN and CDR2 SYDVKM. This CDR3 contains 17 residues. The V end was cut by 4 bases, the J end by 11 bases, with 29 bases between.

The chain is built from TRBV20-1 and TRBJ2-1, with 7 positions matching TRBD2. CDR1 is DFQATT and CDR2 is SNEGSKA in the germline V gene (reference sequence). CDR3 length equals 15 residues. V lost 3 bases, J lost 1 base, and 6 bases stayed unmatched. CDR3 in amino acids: CSASRAGVSYNEQFF. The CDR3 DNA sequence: TGCAGTGCTAGTAGGGCGGGGGTGTCCTACAATGAGCAGTTCTTC.

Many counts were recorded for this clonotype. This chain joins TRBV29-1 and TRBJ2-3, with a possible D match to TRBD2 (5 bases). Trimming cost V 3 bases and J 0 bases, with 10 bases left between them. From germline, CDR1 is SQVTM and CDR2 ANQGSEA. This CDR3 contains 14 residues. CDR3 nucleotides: TGCAGCGTTGATAACGGGATCAGCACAGATACGCAGTATTTT. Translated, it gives CSVDNGISTDTQYF.

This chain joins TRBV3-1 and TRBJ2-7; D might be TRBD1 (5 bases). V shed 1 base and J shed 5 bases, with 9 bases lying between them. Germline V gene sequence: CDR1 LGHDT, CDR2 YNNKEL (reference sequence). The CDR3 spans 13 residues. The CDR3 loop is CASSQVQGDEQYF. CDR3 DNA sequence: TGTGCCAGCAGCCAAGTCCAGGGTGACGAGCAGTACTTC.

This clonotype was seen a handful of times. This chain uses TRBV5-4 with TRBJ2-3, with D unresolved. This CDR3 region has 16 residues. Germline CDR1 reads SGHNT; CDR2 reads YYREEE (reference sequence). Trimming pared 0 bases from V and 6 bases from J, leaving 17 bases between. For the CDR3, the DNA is TGTGCCAGCAGCTTGGGTTTGAGCTCCCTGTGGGATACGCAGTATTTT. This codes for CASSLGLSSLWDTQYF.

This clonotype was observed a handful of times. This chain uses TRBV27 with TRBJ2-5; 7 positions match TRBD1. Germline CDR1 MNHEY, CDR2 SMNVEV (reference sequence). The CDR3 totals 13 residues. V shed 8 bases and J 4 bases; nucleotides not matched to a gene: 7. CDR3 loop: CASGLRGRETQYF. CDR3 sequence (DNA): TGTGCCAGCGGACTCAGGGGGAGAGAGACCCAGTACTTC.

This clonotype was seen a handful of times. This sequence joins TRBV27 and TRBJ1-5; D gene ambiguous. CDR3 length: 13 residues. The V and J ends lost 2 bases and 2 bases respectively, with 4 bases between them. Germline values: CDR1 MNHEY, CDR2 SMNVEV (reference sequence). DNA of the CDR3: TGTGCCAGCAGTTTAAGAGGCAATCAGCCCCAGCATTTT. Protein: CASSLRGNQPQHF.

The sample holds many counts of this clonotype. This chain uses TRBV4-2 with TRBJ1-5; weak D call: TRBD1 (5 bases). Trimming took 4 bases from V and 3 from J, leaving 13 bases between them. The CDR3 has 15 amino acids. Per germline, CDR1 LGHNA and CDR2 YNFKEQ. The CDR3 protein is CASSPSQGSNQPQHF. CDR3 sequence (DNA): TGTGCCAGCAGCCCCAGCCAGGGTTCCAATCAGCCCCAGCATTTT.

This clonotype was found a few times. The CDR3 DNA sequence: TGTGCCAGCAGCTTACTGCACCTACTAATCACAGATACGCAGTATTTT. Its protein product is CASSLLHLLITDTQYF. The chain carries TRBV7-8 and TRBJ2-3; D is unresolved. The CDR3 length is 16 residues. Trimming stripped 2 bases from V and 2 bases from J, with 14 bases between. The germline CDR1 and CDR2 sequences are SGHVS and FQNEAQ.